The rows below give T cell receptor beta chains drawn from one sample of a study of blood T cell repertoires in COVID-19. This table comes from immunoSEQ multiplex PCR, and its TCRdb copy is limited to in-frame clones, with some not included. In the table there are 270,000 or so clones, roughly 80% of which are singletons. The sequenced sample consisted of peripheral blood. These receptor sequences come from a woman aged 45-65 years who had recovered from COVID-19. Both conserved end residues are part of each CDR3. A D gene is named only where the DNA matches it firmly. The size entry is marked missing in some rows and otherwise reads once, few, many or a size class.

d_call j_call clone_size v_call cdr3_aa cdr3_nt
TRBD2 TRBJ2-1 NA TRBV19 CASSIISSGYNEQFF TGTGCCAGTAGTATTATATCTAGCGGGTACAATGAGCAGTTCTTC
NA TRBJ2-7 NA TRBV18 CASSPEVYEQYF TGTGCCAGCTCCCCCGAGGTCTACGAGCAGTACTTC
NA TRBJ2-3 NA TRBV18 CASSPLQAGTDTQYF TGTGCCAGCTCACCACTGCAAGCCGGCACAGATACGCAGTATTTT
NA TRBJ2-5 NA TRBV6-2/TRBV6-3 CASSSRTGGETQYF TGTGCCAGCAGTTCTCGGACAGGAGGGGAGACCCAGTACTTC
TRBD2 TRBJ2-2 NA TRBV4-2 CASSLEDSGGKTGELFF TGTGCCAGCAGCCTTGAGGATAGCGGGGGAAAAACCGGGGAGCTGTTTTTT
TRBD2 TRBJ2-5 NA TRBV5-4 CASSLALAGGETQYF TGTGCCAGCAGCTTGGCCTTAGCGGGGGGGGAGACCCAGTACTTC
NA TRBJ2-5 NA TRBV6-5 CASRRNRGLQETQYF TGTGCCAGCAGGCGCAACAGGGGACTGCAAGAGACCCAGTACTTC
NA TRBJ1-5 NA TRBV28 CASSRPSGDRSQHF TGTGCCAGCAGTCGGCCCAGCGGGGATAGGTCCCAGCATTTT
NA TRBJ1-1 NA TRBV7-2 CASSAHRVNTEAFF TGTGCCAGCAGCGCCCACCGCGTGAACACTGAAGCTTTCTTT
NA TRBJ2-2 NA TRBV4-2 CASSQEVSHPATGELFF TGTGCCAGCAGCCAAGAGGTCTCACACCCCGCCACCGGGGAGCTGTTTTTT
NA TRBJ1-4 NA TRBV4-1 CASSQVAGQMINEKLFF TGCGCCAGCAGCCAAGTCGCGGGCCAGATGATCAATGAAAAACTGTTTTTT
TRBD2 TRBJ2-3 NA TRBV18 CASSLSGGTSTDTQYF TGTGCCAGCTCCCTAAGCGGGGGGACTAGCACAGATACGCAGTATTTT
NA TRBJ1-4 few TRBV27 CASKPPLQSGKLFF TGTGCCAGCAAGCCCCCTCTCCAAAGTGGAAAACTGTTTTTT
TRBD1 TRBJ2-2 NA TRBV28 CASSFSGQGIVGELFF TGTGCCAGCAGTTTTTCGGGACAGGGAATAGTCGGGGAGCTGTTTTTT
NA TRBJ1-4 NA TRBV6-4 CASRTVGALKEKLFF TGTGCCAGCAGAACCGTGGGGGCCCTAAAAGAAAAACTGTTTTTT
NA TRBJ1-5 once TRBV7-2 CASGMNRNQPQHF TGTGCCAGCGGAATGAACAGGAATCAGCCCCAGCATTTT
NA TRBJ2-7 NA TRBV28 CASSLSSGQLYEQYF TGTGCCAGCAGTTTATCTTCCGGACAACTCTACGAGCAGTACTTC
TRBD1 TRBJ1-1 NA TRBV11-2 CASSRDRGPNTEAFF TGTGCCAGCAGCCGGGACAGGGGGCCCAACACTGAAGCTTTCTTT
TRBD1 TRBJ1-4 NA TRBV18 CASSSGTEAGKLFF TGTGCCAGCTCGTCCGGGACAGAGGCGGGAAAACTGTTTTTT
NA TRBJ1-1 NA TRBV2 CASTRGGDTEAFF TGTGCCAGCACCCGGGGTGGGGACACTGAAGCTTTCTTT
NA TRBJ1-5 NA TRBV6-6 CASSYGVGGNQPQHF TGTGCCAGCAGTTACGGGGTCGGGGGAAATCAGCCCCAGCATTTT
NA TRBJ2-2 NA TRBV20-1 CSASPLITGELFF TGCAGTGCTAGTCCACTCATCACCGGGGAGCTGTTTTTT
TRBD2 TRBJ2-1 once TRBV14 CASSHEWTSRHEQFF TGTGCCAGCAGCCATGAATGGACTAGCCGCCATGAGCAGTTCTTC
NA TRBJ1-6 NA TRBV6-4 CASSDSTQGSPLHF TGTGCCAGCAGTGACTCGACGCAGGGGTCACCCCTCCACTTT
NA TRBJ2-7 NA TRBV28 CASSLLGTGEDEQYF TGTGCCAGCAGCCTCCTCGGCACAGGGGAGGACGAGCAGTACTTC
TRBD1 TRBJ1-6 NA TRBV28 CAARQGSNSPLHF TGTGCCGCTAGACAGGGAAGTAATTCACCCCTCCACTTT